The 15 T cell receptor beta chains given below trace back to one sample, sequenced in a study of blood T cell repertoires in COVID-19. Libraries were prepared by immunoSEQ multiplex PCR; TCRdb keeps only in-frame clonotypes and omits some of them. Altogether about 250,000 clones are present, roughly nine tenths being singletons, with the ten largest covering approximately 1.5%. Material for sequencing was peripheral blood. The source is a woman aged 55-70 years who had recovered from COVID-19.

The chain has TRBV19 and TRBJ1-2, with D maybe TRBD1 (5 bases). V was cut by 7 bases and J by 5 bases, with 17 bases left in between. Germline V lookup: CDR1 LNHDA, CDR2 SQIVND (reference sequence). This CDR3 contains 14 residues. CDR3: CASTTTPGTYGYTF. The CDR3 coding sequence is TGTGCCAGTACTACCACACCCGGGACTTATGGCTACACCTTC.

V and J are TRBV28 and TRBJ2-1; TRBD1 might be the D (6 bases). The V end was cut by 6 bases, the J end by 0 bases, with 12 bases between. This CDR3 is 15 amino acids long. Germline CDR1 reads MDHEN; CDR2 reads SYDVKM. DNA for the CDR3: TGTGCCAGCAGATCAACAGGGCTCTCCTACAATGAGCAGTTCTTC. It codes for CASRSTGLSYNEQFF.

This chain connects TRBV4-3 to TRBJ2-3; 15 bases align to TRBD2. CDR1 and CDR2 from the germline V gene are LGHNA and YSLEER. The CDR3 loop spans 18 amino acids. Germline trimming cut 3 bases from V and 2 bases from J; bases unmatched to any gene: 6. The CDR3 protein is CASSQARTSGGATDTQYF. The CDR3 nucleotides read TGCGCCAGCAGCCAGGCCCGGACTAGCGGGGGGGCCACAGATACGCAGTATTTT.

This clone has just a few counts. CDR3 region: CSSGDYEQYF. The CDR3 nucleotides read TGCAGTTCCGGGGACTACGAGCAGTACTTC. The chain joins TRBV20-1 to TRBJ2-7; D is perhaps TRBD2 (5 bases). The CDR3 has 10 residues. With 8 bases removed from V and 3 bases from J, the gap between germline ends came to 8 bases. Germline V lookup: CDR1 DFQATT, CDR2 SNEGSKA (reference sequence).

The chain combines TRBV7-8 with TRBJ1-3, with 7 positions matching TRBD1. Germline V gene lookup returns CDR1 SGHVS and CDR2 FQNEAQ. V was pared by 5 bases and J by 2 bases, with 9 bases of the junction left unmatched. This CDR3 comprises 16 residues. The CDR3 is CASSTVRGRTGNTIYF. The DNA for the CDR3 is TGTGCCAGCAGCACGGTTAGGGGGCGAACTGGAAACACCATATATTTT.

This clone turned up a few times. The V call is TRBV7-3, the J call TRBJ1-1, with D possibly matching TRBD1 (6 bases). Germline loops: CDR1 SGHTA, CDR2 FQGTGA. V was shortened by 5 bases and J by 6 bases, with 19 bases between the two germline ends. The CDR3 contains 15 residues. The CDR3 spells CASSPLRQGFPEAFF. The CDR3 DNA reads TGTGCCAGCAGCCCCTTGAGGCAGGGGTTCCCTGAAGCTTTCTTT.

This chain uses TRBV6-4 with TRBJ1-3, with 7 bases identical to TRBD1. V dropped 6 bases and J dropped 5; count of bases not matched to a gene: 7. Germline V gene data show CDR1 as MRHNA and CDR2 as SNTAGT. The CDR3 has 14 amino acids. CDR3 DNA: TGTGCCAGCAGGAAACAGGGGAGCCGAAACACCATATATTTT. It is translated as CASRKQGSRNTIYF.

This clone was seen ten or more times. In the same sample, other DNA sequences code for this CDR3. This sequence joins TRBV3-1 (or the pseudogene TRBV3-2) and TRBJ1-5; 9 bases are a match to TRBD1. CDR3 length: 19 amino acids. CDR1 is LGHDT and CDR2 is YNNKEL in the germline V gene (reference sequence). V gave up 4 bases and J gave up 0 bases; unmatched junction bases: 13. In nucleotides, the CDR3 is TGTGCCAGCAGCCCTATCCCGGGACAGGGCTTTTATAGCAATCAGCCCCAGCATTTT. Its translation is CASSPIPGQGFYSNQPQHF.

In its sample, this clone was seen a few times. The chain carries TRBV2 and TRBJ1-2; 10 nucleotides line up with TRBD1. Germline CDR1 is SNHLY and CDR2 is FYNNEI. V lost 6 bases and J lost 6; bases outside the gene matches: 13. The CDR3 runs to 16 residues. This chain's CDR3 is CASSPFPGQGVDGYTF. The CDR3 DNA sequence: TGTGCCAGCAGCCCCTTTCCTGGACAGGGGGTCGATGGCTACACCTTC.

Regarding this clone: This sample includes further DNA sequences coding for the same CDR3. The chain carries TRBV5-1 and TRBJ1-4; 8 bases are shared with TRBD1. V shed 0 bases and J 8 bases; nucleotides not matched to a gene: 6. The CDR3 loop spans 15 amino acids. Germline V lookup: CDR1 SGHRS, CDR2 YFSETQ. The CDR3 is CASSLAGTGEEKLFF. As DNA, the CDR3 is TGCGCCAGCAGCTTGGCGGGGACAGGCGAAGAAAAACTGTTTTTT.

This clone was counted a single time. CDR3 DNA: TGTGCCAGCAGCCAGGCCGACAGGGCCTCCTATAATTCACCCCTCCACTTT. Translating gives CASSQADRASYNSPLHF. V is TRBV4-2 and J is TRBJ1-6; 7 bases are shared with TRBD1. The CDR3 length is 17 residues. In germline, CDR1 is LGHNA, CDR2 YNFKEQ. The V gene end was trimmed by 3 bases and the J gene end by 0 bases; junction bases not matched to a gene: 5.

The chain is built from TRBV19 and TRBJ1-1, with unresolved D. CDR3 length: 14 residues. The germline V and J ends were trimmed by 6 bases and 0 bases, with 11 bases remaining between them. CDR1 and CDR2 from the germline V gene are LNHDA and SQIVND (reference sequence). This chain's CDR3 is CASRPRPLNTEAFF. In nucleotides, the CDR3 is TGTGCCAGTAGACCCAGGCCTCTGAACACTGAAGCTTTCTTT.

The chain is built from TRBV29-1 and TRBJ2-7; a possible D gene is TRBD1 (5 bases). The CDR3 totals 11 residues. V shed 0 bases and J shed 7 bases, with 7 bases lying between them. Germline V lookup: CDR1 SQVTM, CDR2 ANQGSEA. DNA of the CDR3: TGCAGCGTTGAAGATCCAGGGGAGCAGTACTTC. It specifies CSVEDPGEQYF.

This clone was observed a single time. The J gene is TRBJ2-7, the V gene TRBV27, with 12 bases lining up with TRBD1. Germline V gives CDR1 MNHEY, CDR2 SMNVEV (reference sequence). The length of the CDR3 is 16 residues. The trim removed 0 bases at V and 6 bases at J, leaving 6 bases unmatched. CDR3 nucleotide sequence: TGTGCCAGCAGTTTATCACCGGGACAGGGGGCCTCCGAGCAGTACTTC. Its protein is CASSLSPGQGASEQYF.

This chain joins TRBV29-1 and TRBJ2-3; 7 bases fit TRBD1. This CDR3 has 14 amino acids. J gave up 0 bases and V 7 bases, and 7 bases lay outside the gene matches. Germline loops: CDR1 SQVTM, CDR2 ANQGSEA. For the CDR3, the DNA is TGCAGCGCCGGAAGGGGGCGAAGCACAGATACGCAGTATTTT. Protein product: CSAGRGRSTDTQYF.